The 8 T cell receptor beta chains below were found in one sample sequenced in a study of blood T cell repertoires in COVID-19 (dated by TCRdb to about 2020). The receptor library was made with the immunoSEQ multiplex PCR assay. The table comes from immuneACCESS by way of TCRdb, which keeps in-frame sequences with V and J called. Part of the clones is missing from these tables; in studies checked, under half for an unresolved V gene and the rest for unknown reasons. This sample holds 250,000 to 350,000 clones; around 88% were observed only once. Together, the top ten hold under 8% of the sample. The sequencing sample was made of peripheral blood. These receptors were collected from a woman in her thirties who had recovered from COVID-19.

V is TRBV27 and J is TRBJ1-6; 7 bases agree with TRBD1. There are 15 residues in the CDR3. Trimming cost V 5 bases and J 2 bases; bases outside gene matches: 3. Germline assignment: CDR1 MNHEY and CDR2 SMNVEV (reference sequence). The DNA of the CDR3 is TGTGCCAGCAGTCGACAGGGAACCTATAATTCACCCCTCCACTTT. It specifies CASSRQGTYNSPLHF.

The rearrangement uses TRBV30 and TRBJ1-4; a weak D match, TRBD1 (5 bases). CDR3 length: 14 amino acids. Germline CDR1 is GTSNPN and CDR2 is SVGIG (reference sequence). CDR3 DNA sequence: TGTGGATCTCGGTACGGGGGTCCCTATGAAAAACTGTTTTTT. This translates into CGSRYGGPYEKLFF.

The chain is built from TRBV5-4 and TRBJ1-4; D ambiguous. From germline, CDR1 is SGHNT and CDR2 YYREEE (reference sequence). The CDR3 length is 14 residues. Trimming removed 1 base at V and 6 bases at J, with 10 bases between. The CDR3 DNA sequence: TGTGCCAGCAGCTTGCCCGATGCGGATGAAAAACTGTTTTTT. Protein sequence: CASSLPDADEKLFF. The whole variable domain, remainder taken from reference TRBV5-4 and TRBJ1-4, is ETGVTQSPTHLIKTRGQQVTLRCSSQSGHNTVSWYQQALGQGPQFIFQYYREEENGRGNFPPRFSGLQFPNYSSELNVNALELDDSALYLCASSLPDADEKLFFGSGTQLSVL.

This sequence joins TRBV19 and TRBJ2-1; TRBD1 aligns across 10 bases. Germline V gene lookup returns CDR1 LNHDA and CDR2 SQIVND (reference sequence). This CDR3 region has 14 residues. Germline trimming cut 5 bases from V and 9 bases from J; bases unmatched to any gene: 7. CDR3 in DNA: TGTGCCAGTAGTCAAAGGGGACAGGGGTCTGAGCAGTTCTTC. It encodes CASSQRGQGSEQFF. The whole variable domain, filled in from reference TRBV19 and TRBJ2-1, reads DGGITQSPKYLFRKEGQNVTLSCEQNLNHDAMYWYRQDPGQGLRLIYYSQIVNDFQKGDIAEGYSVSREKKESFPLTVTSAQKNPTAFYLCASSQRGQGSEQFFGPGTRLTVL.

The genes are TRBV20-1 and TRBJ2-3; the D gene is possibly TRBD1 (5 bases). The germline gives CDR1 DFQATT, CDR2 SNEGSKA (reference sequence). This CDR3 has 11 amino acids. Trimming stripped 7 bases from V and 7 bases from J, with 12 bases between. The CDR3 nucleotides are TGCAGTGAAGGGGCGAAAAATACGCAGTATTTT. It yields the protein CSEGAKNTQYF.

This chain connects TRBV4-3 to TRBJ2-3; 8 bases map to TRBD2. The CDR3 extends over 16 amino acids. J gave up 0 bases and V 2 bases, and 4 bases lay outside the gene matches. Per germline, CDR1 LGHNA and CDR2 YSLEER. CDR3 sequence reads: CASSQRGGTSTDTQYF. CDR3 sequence (DNA): TGCGCCAGCAGCCAACGCGGGGGGACTAGCACAGATACGCAGTATTTT.

J is TRBJ1-5 and V is TRBV2; no clear D gene. Germline V gene data show CDR1 as SNHLY and CDR2 as FYNNEI. V was cut by 8 bases and J by 6 bases, with 8 bases left in between. The CDR3 totals 11 residues. CDR3 nucleotides: TGTGCCAGCGGAGTGAGTCAGCCCCAGCATTTT. It specifies CASGVSQPQHF.

The rearrangement links TRBV29-1 to TRBJ1-4, with D tentatively TRBD1 (5 bases). The germline V gene encodes CDR1 SQVTM and CDR2 ANQGSEA. The CDR3 consists of 15 residues. V gave up 2 bases and J gave up 4 bases, with 14 bases separating them. The CDR3 DNA follows: TGCAGCGTTGAAAAAGGGGATCGGATTAATGAAAAACTGTTTTTT. This encodes CSVEKGDRINEKLFF. Drawing the rest from reference TRBV29-1 and TRBJ1-4, the complete variable domain is SAVISQKPSRDICQRGTSLTIQCQVDSQVTMMFWYRQQPGQSLTLIATANQGSEATYESGFVIDKFPISRPNLTFSTLTVSNMSPEDSSIYLCSVEKGDRINEKLFFGSGTQLSVL.